This TCR beta chain was identified during a study of Ad26.COV2.S vaccination and SARS-CoV-2 variants. Whole-study context: Ad26.COV2.S given intramuscularly, once or twice 56 days apart.

Repertoires were generated with immunoSEQ multiplex PCR, while TCRdb's copy carries only in-frame clones and drops some. The sample consists of 300,000 to 400,000 clones, approximately 90% of them appearing once. Treatment described: approximately 18 received Ad26.COV2.S at low or high dose, single or two shots; a few received placebo; per-sample allocation not given. Sampling occurred on day 63 after the first vaccine or placebo injection. An adult donor aged 18-55 years was enrolled in Boston. It was Wuhan-strain SARS-CoV-2 spike that the Ad26 vaccine vector expressed. In regard to this clone: Its target is unknown.

Study-level points and caveats: Substantial response breadth was reportedly seen for spike-specific CD8+ and CD4+ T cells after vaccination.

Material: peripheral blood, obtained in a trial of Ad26.COV2.S vaccine versus placebo. This sequence was found in a person between 18 and 60 years old who received the Ad26.COV2.S COVID-19 vaccine or a placebo.

CDR3 coding DNA: TGTGCCAGCAGCTCCAGGGGAGACGGGGCCTATGGCTACACCTTC. This codes for CASSSRGDGAYGYTF. The chain carries TRBV7-3 and TRBJ1-2; TRBD1 is a possible D gene (6 bases). V lost 4 bases to trimming and J lost 4 bases, with 16 bases between them. The CDR3 loop spans 15 amino acids. Germline V lookup: CDR1 SGHTA, CDR2 FQGTGA.